Listed below are T cell receptor beta chains from one sample, sequenced in a study of blood T cell repertoires in COVID-19. Clones were sequenced by immunoSEQ multiplex PCR, and TCRdb holds only the in-frame ones, with some missing. The sample shows about 300,000 clones, approximately 89% of them seen only once. Sequenced sample: PBMCs or T cells enriched from blood (not recorded which). The receptors originated from a woman aged 18 to 35 who had recovered from COVID-19. CDR3s include the opening cysteine and the closing phenylalanine or tryptophan. Fields, in order: V gene, clone size, J gene, D gene, CDR3 DNA, CDR3 protein. A D gene is named only where the DNA matches it firmly. Clone size is not always given. Where it is, it says once, few, many or a class for expanded clones.

TRBV5-6	-	TRBJ2-7	-	TGTGCCAGCAGCTTGGGGACAGATTTCTCCTACGAGCAGTACTTC	CASSLGTDFSYEQYF
TRBV3-1/TRBV3-2	-	TRBJ1-4	TRBD1	TGTGCCAGCAGCCAGCATTCCGGGACAGGGAATGAAAAACTGTTTTTT	CASSQHSGTGNEKLFF
TRBV10-3	few	TRBJ2-1	-	TGTGCCATCAGCATAGACAGCCAGGGATACAATGAGCAGTTCTTC	CAISIDSQGYNEQFF
TRBV12-3/TRBV12-4	-	TRBJ1-2	-	TGTGCCAGCAGTACCCGACAGGCGAACGGCTACACCTTC	CASSTRQANGYTF
TRBV11-2	-	TRBJ1-6	-	TGTGCCAGCAGCTTAGATTACAGGGTTCTTTCACCCCTCCACTTT	CASSLDYRVLSPLHF
TRBV5-4	-	TRBJ2-7	TRBD2	TGTGCCAGCAGCTTGGGGCTAGCGGGTGATTACGAGCAGTACTTC	CASSLGLAGDYEQYF
TRBV19	-	TRBJ2-7	-	TGTGCCAGTACCTCTCAAGTCGGCGAGCAGTACTTC	CASTSQVGEQYF
TRBV5-4	once	TRBJ1-4	-	TGTGCCAGCAGTCCCTATCAGGGAGGTAATGAAAAACTGTTTTTT	CASSPYQGGNEKLFF
TRBV28	-	TRBJ2-7	TRBD2	TGTGCCAGCAGTATTTTAACAGGAGAATCGCCTAGCGGGAGGGGTTACGAGCAGTACTTC	CASSILTGESPSGRGYEQYF
TRBV7-2	-	TRBJ2-7	TRBD1	TGTGCCAGCAGCCGTACGGGACAGGGGTCCTACGAGCAGTACTTC	CASSRTGQGSYEQYF
TRBV3-1/TRBV3-2	-	TRBJ2-2	TRBD2	TGTGCCAGCAGCCAAGTCGGGGGGTTCGGGGAGCTGTTTTTT	CASSQVGGFGELFF
TRBV5-1	-	TRBJ2-1	TRBD2	TGCGCCAGCAGCCGGAGGACTAGCGGCGACAATGAGCAGTTCTTC	CASSRRTSGDNEQFF
TRBV5-4	-	TRBJ2-2	TRBD2	TGTGCCAGCAGCTTGAAGGGACTAGCGGTTTCCGGGGAGCTGTTTTTT	CASSLKGLAVSGELFF
TRBV27	once	TRBJ2-5	-	TGTGCCAGCAGTCTATCTATCCCGTGGGGGCCCCAAGAGACCCAGTACTTC	CASSLSIPWGPQETQYF
TRBV5-1	once	TRBJ2-7	TRBD2	TGCGCCAGCAGCTTTGGCAGCGGGGGACCAACCTACGAGCAGTACTTC	CASSFGSGGPTYEQYF
TRBV30	-	TRBJ2-7	TRBD1	TGTGCCTGGAGTCCCGGGACAGGGAGTGACGAGCAGTACTTC	CAWSPGTGSDEQYF
TRBV30	-	TRBJ2-7	TRBD1	TGTGCCTGGAGGGAGAGGACAGGGGCGTCCTACGAGCAGTACTTC	CAWRERTGASYEQYF
TRBV16	-	TRBJ1-5	TRBD1	TGTGCCAGCAGCAATCCGACAGGGGGGGGCAATCAGCCCCAGCATTTT	CASSNPTGGGNQPQHF
TRBV11-2	-	TRBJ1-1	-	TGTGCCAGCAGCTTAGTTGGGGGCGCGAACACTGAAGCTTTCTTT	CASSLVGGANTEAFF
TRBV5-3	few	TRBJ1-5	-	TGTGCCAGAAGCTTGCCTCGACAGTCAAATCAGCCCCAGCATTTT	CARSLPRQSNQPQHF
TRBV7-6	-	TRBJ2-2	-	TGTGCCAGCAGCCCTAGTCCGGGTACCGGGGAGCTGTTTTTT	CASSPSPGTGELFF
TRBV19	-	TRBJ2-7	TRBD2	TGTGCCAGTAGTCGGTCCCCGGGGGGAACTTACGAGCAGTACTTC	CASSRSPGGTYEQYF
TRBV9	-	TRBJ2-7	TRBD2	TGTGCCAGCAGCACTAGCGGGGACCTGTACGAGCAGTACTTC	CASSTSGDLYEQYF
TRBV3-1/TRBV3-2	-	TRBJ1-4	TRBD1	TGTGCCAGCAGCCAAGTATATGTAACAGGGGGCGAAAAACTGTTTTTT	CASSQVYVTGGEKLFF
TRBV4-1	once	TRBJ2-5	TRBD2	TGCGCCAGCAGCCAAGGTATGGCGGGAGCACAAGAGACCCAGTACTTC	CASSQGMAGAQETQYF
TRBV2	-	TRBJ1-6	-	TGTGCCAGCAGTGTTGAATTCAGGGGACGCTCACCCCTCCACTTT	CASSVEFRGRSPLHF
TRBV10-3	-	TRBJ2-7	TRBD2	TGTGCCATCAGTGAGTCGACGGGGGGTGCCTACGAGCAGTACTTC	CAISESTGGAYEQYF
TRBV5-8	-	TRBJ2-2	TRBD2	TGTGCCAGCAGCTCGCCAGCCAGCGGGAGTACCGGGGAGCTGTTTTTT	CASSSPASGSTGELFF
TRBV5-6	-	TRBJ2-7	-	TGTGCCAGCAGCTTTACGGGTAATTCTCTCTTC	CASSFTGNSLF
TRBV11-3	-	TRBJ1-4	TRBD1	TGTGCCAGCAGCTCTCTGACAGGGGGCAAGGGAAAACTGTTTTTT	CASSSLTGGKGKLFF
TRBV7-2	-	TRBJ2-5	-	TGTGCCAGCAGCTTAGTTCCGGGGGAGACCCAGTACTTC	CASSLVPGETQYF
TRBV2	-	TRBJ1-2	TRBD1	TGTGCCAGCAGTGAAGGTCAGGGGGCTTTCTATGGCTACACCTTC	CASSEGQGAFYGYTF
TRBV10-2	-	TRBJ2-1	-	TGCGCCAGCAGTGAAGGGGCGGTTTACAATGAGCAGTTCTTC	CASSEGAVYNEQFF
TRBV13	few	TRBJ2-3	TRBD2	TGTGCCAGCAGCCCGGGGGGGCGGGGCACAGATACGCAGTATTTT	CASSPGGRGTDTQYF
TRBV4-1	-	TRBJ1-2	-	TGCGCCAGCAGCCAAGACCGGCAGGGGCCACCTCCCGATGGCTACACCTTC	CASSQDRQGPPPDGYTF
TRBV3-1/TRBV3-2	-	TRBJ2-7	TRBD2	TGTGCCAGCAGCCAAGAATGGCGGGGGACCTACGAGCAGTACTTC	CASSQEWRGTYEQYF
TRBV13	-	TRBJ1-2	-	TGTGCCAGCAGCTCCCTACAGGGAACTTTGGGCTACACCTTC	CASSSLQGTLGYTF
TRBV19	-	TRBJ2-7	TRBD2	TGTGCCAGTAGTGTCCTAGCGGGAGAGTCGTACGAGCAGTACTTC	CASSVLAGESYEQYF
TRBV13	once	TRBJ2-5	TRBD1	TGTGCCAGCAGCAGCGGACAGGGGAAGGGGGTGGGAGAGACCCAGTACTTC	CASSSGQGKGVGETQYF
TRBV30	-	TRBJ2-2	TRBD2	TGTGCCTGGAGATTGGGACTAGCCCCCGGGGAGCTGTTTTTT	CAWRLGLAPGELFF
TRBV24-1	-	TRBJ2-1	-	TGTGCCACCAGTGACCAACAGGGGGGGAAGAATGAGCAGTTCTTC	CATSDQQGGKNEQFF
TRBV2	-	TRBJ2-7	TRBD2	TGTGCCAGCAGTGAACCTACTAGCGGGAGCTACGAGCAGTACTTC	CASSEPTSGSYEQYF
TRBV10-3	-	TRBJ1-1	-	TGTGCCATGAGCGCAAACCCTGGGAACACTGAAGCTTTCTTT	CAMSANPGNTEAFF
TRBV30	-	TRBJ1-2	-	TGTGCCTGGAGTCCATTTCAAGGTCGAGGGGGTGGCTACACCTTC	CAWSPFQGRGGGYTF
TRBV12-3/TRBV12-4	few	TRBJ1-2	-	TGTGCCAGCAGTATCCAGGACAGCTATGGCTACACCTTC	CASSIQDSYGYTF
TRBV4-3	-	TRBJ2-1	TRBD1	TGCGCCAGCAGCCAAGGGCCGGGACAGGGGAAAAATGAGCAGTTCTTC	CASSQGPGQGKNEQFF
TRBV28	few	TRBJ2-7	TRBD2	TGTGCCAGCAGTCGACGGGGGGAGCCCTACGAGCAGTACTTC	CASSRRGEPYEQYF
TRBV5-4	-	TRBJ1-4	-	TGTGCCAGCAGCCTACCCCCTAATGAAAAACTGTTTTTT	CASSLPPNEKLFF
TRBV7-9	-	TRBJ2-3	TRBD1	TGTGCCAGCAGCTCAACGTACGGGACAGGGGGCCCAGATACGCAGTATTTT	CASSSTYGTGGPDTQYF
TRBV18	-	TRBJ1-2	TRBD1	TGTGCCAGCTCACCAGGGGGGACAGGGGGCGCGGTGGATGGCTACACCTTC	CASSPGGTGGAVDGYTF
TRBV6-4	-	TRBJ2-3	TRBD2	TGTGCCAGCAGTGAAGCTAGCGGGGGGTCCACAGATACGCAGTATTTT	CASSEASGGSTDTQYF
TRBV5-1	-	TRBJ2-7	TRBD2	TGCGCCAGCAGCTTGGAGGTGGGACTAGCGGGAGGATCCTACGAGCAGTACTTC	CASSLEVGLAGGSYEQYF
TRBV6-4	-	TRBJ2-2	TRBD1	TGTGCCAGCAGAAGAATGCCGGGACAGGGATCCACCGGGGAGCTGTTTTTT	CASRRMPGQGSTGELFF
TRBV5-3	once	TRBJ1-5	TRBD1	TGTGCCAGAAGCTGGACAGGGGGCTGGGTTAGTCCGGGACTCCCTAATCAGCCCCAGCATTTT	CARSWTGGWVSPGLPNQPQHF
TRBV20-1	few	TRBJ2-7	-	TGCAGTACACGACTAGTATACGAGCAGTACTTC	CSTRLVYEQYF
TRBV4-3	-	TRBJ1-6	-	TGCGCCAGCAGCCAAGCGTTGTTATCGGGGTTTGGTAATTCACCCCTCCACTTT	CASSQALLSGFGNSPLHF
TRBV27	-	TRBJ1-2	TRBD1	TGTGCCAGCAGTTTCCTAGGACAGGGTAGGAACTATGGCTACACCTTC	CASSFLGQGRNYGYTF
TRBV6-5	-	TRBJ1-4	-	TGTGCCAGCAGTAGGGGCCCAACTAATGAAAAACTGTTTTTT	CASSRGPTNEKLFF